This is a list of T cell receptor beta chains from one sample in a study of tumor-infiltrating lymphocytes in primary liver carcinoma. TCRdb re-derived calls from the multiplex PCR reads in MiXCR, one entry per CDR3 protein. Of about 180,000 distinct CDR3 sequences listed, around 60% are singletons. The source material was peripheral blood. These receptors came from a middle-aged man with primary liver carcinoma and hepatitis B virus infection. Both conserved end residues are part of each CDR3. D genes are given only for firm matches. Clone size appears in some rows only: once, few, many, or a class for an expanded clone.

TRBJ2-1	few	NA	TRBV12-3/TRBV12-4	CASSFLDEQFF	TGTGCCAGCAGTTTCCTCGATGAGCAGTTCTTC
TRBJ2-1	once	NA	TRBV6-4	CASSREPHGMCYEQFF	TGTGCCAGCAGTCGTGAGCCCCACGGGATGTGCTATGAGCAGTTCTTC
TRBJ2-1	NA	NA	TRBV25-1	CASSELRGGLDSFNEQFF	TGTGCCAGCAGTGAATTAAGGGGGGGGCTCGACTCCTTCAATGAGCAGTTCTTC
TRBJ1-1	NA	NA	TRBV11-2	CASSLVFQREQGVIEAFF	TGTGCCAGCAGCTTAGTCTTCCAGAGGGAACAGGGAGTGATTGAAGCTTTCTTT
TRBJ1-5	few	NA	TRBV18	CASSSTNNQPQHF	TGTGCCAGCTCGTCGACAAACAATCAGCCCCAGCATTTT
TRBJ2-2	few	NA	TRBV10-1	CASSATGRNTGELFF	TGCGCCAGCAGCGCTACAGGGAGGAACACCGGGGAGCTGTTTTTT
TRBJ1-1	NA	TRBD1	TRBV10-3	CAIMDRGDTEAFF	TGTGCCATCATGGACAGGGGGGACACTGAAGCTTTCTTT
TRBJ2-7	NA	NA	TRBV12-3/TRBV12-4	CASSHGRGAEQYF	TGTGCCAGCAGTCATGGCAGGGGAGCCGAGCAGTACTTC
TRBJ2-1	many	TRBD2	TRBV11-2	CASSLTAGGNEQFF	TGTGCCAGCAGCTTAACAGCGGGAGGGAATGAGCAGTTCTTC
TRBJ2-5	few	TRBD1	TRBV7-8	CASSLGRDRETQYF	TGTGCCAGCAGCTTAGGCCGGGACAGGGAGACCCAGTACTTC
TRBJ2-6	NA	NA	TRBV6-6	CASSLPQSGANVLAF	TGTGCCAGCAGCCTGCCCCAATCTGGGGCCAACGTCCTGGCTTTC
TRBJ2-1	NA	NA	TRBV12-5	CASGWGMNEQFF	TGTGCTAGTGGTTGGGGTATGAATGAGCAGTTCTTC
TRBJ2-6	once	NA	TRBV7-9	CASTGGDSGANFLTF	TGTGCCAGCACCGGGGGAGACTCTGGGGCCAACTTCCTGACTTTC
TRBJ2-1	once	TRBD2	TRBV11-3	CASRPRGRVRGERFF	TGTGCCAGCAGACCTCGAGGGAGGGTTCGGGGTGAGCGGTTCTTC
TRBJ2-7	many	TRBD2	TRBV11-1	CASSLAESSGFYEQYF	TGTGCCAGCAGCTTAGCGGAGTCTAGCGGATTCTACGAGCAGTACTTC
TRBJ2-5	NA	NA	TRBV11-2	CASDRQPQETQYF	TGTGCCAGCGACAGACAGCCCCAAGAGACCCAGTATTTC
TRBJ2-5	many	TRBD1	TRBV11-2	CASSLPRSSLGQAQETQYF	TGTGCCAGCAGCTTACCCAGATCATCGCTAGGACAGGCCCAAGAGACCCAGTACTTC
TRBJ1-1	few	NA	TRBV6-1	CASSEGLIMNTEAFF	TGTGCCAGCAGTGAAGGTCTGATAATGAACACTGAAGCTTTCTTT
TRBJ2-5	many	TRBD2	TRBV29-1	CSVAGEVTQYF	TGCAGCGTAGCGGGAGAGGTGACCCAGTACTTC
TRBJ2-7	few	TRBD2	TRBV4-1	CASSQAGTSLEQYF	TGCGCCAGCAGCCAAGCGGGGACTAGCTTAGAGCAGTACTTC
TRBJ2-3	NA	NA	TRBV6-2/TRBV6-3	CASSYPGEDTQYF	TGTGCCAGCAGTTACCCCGGGGAAGATACGCAGTATTTT
TRBJ2-7	NA	NA	TRBV29-1	CSVTGANYEQYF	TGCAGCGTAACGGGGGCCAACTACGAGCAGTACTTC
TRBJ2-7	NA	NA	TRBV6-1	CASSPGARKTYEQYF	TGTGCCAGCAGCCCGGGGGCCCGAAAAACCTACGAGCAGTACTTC
TRBJ2-7	many	TRBD1	TRBV29-1	CSVLRWQPTGGSYEQYF	TGCAGCGTCCTCAGATGGCAGCCCACAGGGGGCTCCTACGAGCAGTACTTC
TRBJ2-1	many	TRBD2	TRBV4-1	CASSTTPGLGLGEQFF	TGCGCCAGCAGCACAACCCCGGGACTAGGGTTGGGGGAGCAGTTCTTC
TRBJ1-1	NA	TRBD1	TRBV29-1	CSVEQDRGTEAFF	TGCAGCGTTGAACAAGACAGGGGAACTGAAGCTTTCTTT
TRBJ2-7	NA	TRBD1	TRBV2	CVSSVGQGSWSYEQYF	TGTGTCAGCAGCGTCGGACAGGGGTCGTGGTCCTACGAGCAGTACTTC
TRBJ2-3	NA	NA	TRBV7-9	CASSLRVSDTQYF	TGTGCCAGCAGCTTAAGGGTATCAGATACGCAGTATTTT
TRBJ2-1	NA	NA	TRBV11-2	CASRRLVITRGNEQFF	TGTGCCAGCAGAAGACTAGTGATAACCCGGGGCAATGAGCAATTCTTC
TRBJ2-3	NA	TRBD2	TRBV12-3/TRBV12-4	CASSLRELPGGDTQYF	TGTGCCAGCAGCCTGCGGGAGCTCCCCGGTGGAGATACGCAGTATTTT
TRBJ2-3	NA	NA	TRBV29-1	CSGGTEEGDTQYF	TGCAGCGGGGGGACAGAGGAGGGAGATACGCAGTATTTT
TRBJ2-5	many	NA	TRBV11-2	CATPGSQETQYF	TGTGCCACCCCGGGGAGCCAAGAGACCCAGTACTTC
TRBJ2-7	NA	NA	TRBV18	CASSYAQTSYEQYF	TGTGCCAGCTCCTACGCGCAGACTAGCTACGAGCAGTACTTC
TRBJ2-5	NA	TRBD1	TRBV30	CAWNRGLGETQYF	TGTGCCTGGAACAGGGGGCTTGGAGAGACCCAGTACTTC
TRBJ2-7	few	TRBD1	TRBV6-2/TRBV6-3	CASSPGQAPYEQYF	TGTGCCAGCAGTCCCGGACAGGCCCCGTACGAGCAGTACTTC
TRBJ2-2	many	NA	TRBV11-2	CASSSPSGGGELFF	TGTGCCAGCAGCTCCCCCTCTGGTGGAGGGGAGCTGTTTTTT
TRBJ2-5	NA	TRBD1	TRBV7-9	CASSPDRGPGETQYF	TGTGCCAGCAGCCCTGACAGGGGGCCGGGAGAGACCCAGTACTTC
TRBJ2-2	NA	NA	TRBV30	CAWSIDRDGELFF	TGTGCCTGGAGTATAGATCGCGACGGGGAGCTGTTTTTT
TRBJ2-3	NA	NA	TRBV6-6	CASAPGDTQYF	TGTGCCAGCGCTCCCGGTGATACGCAGTATTTT
TRBJ2-2	few	TRBD2	TRBV29-1	CSVFAGATGELFF	TGCAGCGTTTTTGCGGGAGCTACCGGGGAGCTGTTTTTT
TRBJ2-7	NA	TRBD1	TRBV10-3	CVTSSRAQGDEQYF	TGTGTCACCAGTTCTAGGGCACAGGGGGACGAGCAGTACTTC
TRBJ2-1	NA	TRBD1	TRBV6-5	CASSLQGSYNEQFF	TGTGCCAGCAGTCTACAGGGGTCCTACAATGAGCAGTTCTTC
TRBJ2-5	NA	TRBD2	TRBV29-1	CSVRPPLAGGGETQYF	TGCAGCGTACGACCTCCTCTAGCGGGAGGAGGAGAGACCCAGTACTTC
TRBJ2-3	NA	TRBD2	TRBV6-1	CASTRTAGVVDTQYF	TGTGCCAGCACCCGAACGGCGGGGGTGGTAGATACGCAGTATTTT
TRBJ1-2	NA	NA	TRBV14	CASSHLQGPNYGYTF	TGTGCCAGCAGCCATCTACAGGGCCCTAACTATGGCTACACCTTC
TRBJ1-6	few	NA	TRBV5-4	CASSSDYRDRGSPLHF	TGTGCCAGCAGCTCGGACTACAGGGATCGGGGATCACCCCTCCACTTT
TRBJ1-4	NA	TRBD1	TRBV7-9	CASSLGTGGEKLFF	TGTGCCAGCAGCTTAGGGACAGGGGGTGAAAAATTGTTTTTT